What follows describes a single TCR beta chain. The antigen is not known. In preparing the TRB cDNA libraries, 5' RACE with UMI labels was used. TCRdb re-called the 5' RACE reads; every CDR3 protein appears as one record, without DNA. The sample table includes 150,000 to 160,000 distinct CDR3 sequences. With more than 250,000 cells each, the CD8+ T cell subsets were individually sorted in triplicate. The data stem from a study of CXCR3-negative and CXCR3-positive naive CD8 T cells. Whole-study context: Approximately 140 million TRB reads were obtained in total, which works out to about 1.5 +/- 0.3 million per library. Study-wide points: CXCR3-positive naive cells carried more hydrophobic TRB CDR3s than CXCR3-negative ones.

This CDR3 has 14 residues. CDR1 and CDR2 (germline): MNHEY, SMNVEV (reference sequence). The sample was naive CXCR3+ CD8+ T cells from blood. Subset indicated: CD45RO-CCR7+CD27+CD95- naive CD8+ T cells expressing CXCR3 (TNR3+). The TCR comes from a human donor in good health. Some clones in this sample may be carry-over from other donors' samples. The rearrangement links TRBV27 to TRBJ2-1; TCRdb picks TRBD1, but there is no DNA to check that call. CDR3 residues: CASKLGQAYNEQFF.